This T cell receptor (beta chain) was captured in a study of OX40 agonist ivuxolimab in advanced cancers. Study-wide points: Dosing at 0.1 to 3.0 mg/kg was accompanied by clonal expansion of CD4+ and CD8+ blood T cells by week 6.

Measured with immunoSEQ multiplex PCR; TCRdb has only the in-frame clones, and not every one. The table has fewer than 85,000 clones, 77% seen once; the top ten hold roughly 1.6%. On this clone itself: Its antigen is undetermined.

V gave up 3 bases and J gave up 1 base; unmatched junction bases: 5. Germline CDR1 is SGHRS and CDR2 is YFSETQ. The CDR3 consists of 16 residues. The receptor was isolated from an adult with an advanced solid tumor such as melanoma, head and neck, liver or kidney cancer. This chain connects TRBV5-1 to TRBJ2-1, with TRBD2 matching over 9 bases. The source material was CD4+ or CD8+ T cells sorted from blood, sampled in a trial of the OX40 agonist ivuxolimab. In nucleotides, the CDR3 is TGCGCCAGCAGCTCGGGACTAGCCGATTCCTACAATGAGCAGTTCTTC. Its protein is CASSSGLADSYNEQFF.